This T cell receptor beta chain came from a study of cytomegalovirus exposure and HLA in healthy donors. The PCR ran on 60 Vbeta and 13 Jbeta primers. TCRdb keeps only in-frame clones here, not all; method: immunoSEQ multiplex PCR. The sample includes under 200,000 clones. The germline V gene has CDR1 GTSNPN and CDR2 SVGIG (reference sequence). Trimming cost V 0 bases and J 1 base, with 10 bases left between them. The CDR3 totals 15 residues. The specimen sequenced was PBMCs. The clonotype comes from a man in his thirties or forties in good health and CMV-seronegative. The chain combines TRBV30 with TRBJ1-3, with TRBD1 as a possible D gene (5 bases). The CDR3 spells CAWSVFRGSGNTIYF. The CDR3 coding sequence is TGTGCCTGGAGTGTATTTCGGGGGTCTGGAAACACCATATATTTT.